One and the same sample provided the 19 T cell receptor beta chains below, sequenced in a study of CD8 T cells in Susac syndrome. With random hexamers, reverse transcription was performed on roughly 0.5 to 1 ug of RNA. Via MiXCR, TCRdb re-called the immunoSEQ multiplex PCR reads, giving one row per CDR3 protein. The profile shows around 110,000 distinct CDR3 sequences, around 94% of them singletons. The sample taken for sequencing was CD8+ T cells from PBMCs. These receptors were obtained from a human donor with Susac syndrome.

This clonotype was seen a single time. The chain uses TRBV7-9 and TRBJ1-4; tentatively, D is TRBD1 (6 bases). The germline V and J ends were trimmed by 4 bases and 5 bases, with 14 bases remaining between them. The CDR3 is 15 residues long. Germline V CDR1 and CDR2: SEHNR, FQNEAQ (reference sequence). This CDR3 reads CASSWSGHPNEKLFF. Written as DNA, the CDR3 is TGTGCCAGCAGCTGGTCGGGACATCCGAATGAAAAACTGTTTTTT. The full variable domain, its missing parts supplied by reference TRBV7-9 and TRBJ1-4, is DTGVSQNPRHKITKRGQNVTFRCDPISEHNRLYWYRQTLGQGPEFLTYFQNEAQLEKSRLLSDRFSAERPKGSFSTLEIQRTEQGDSAMYLCASSWSGHPNEKLFFGSGTQLSVL.

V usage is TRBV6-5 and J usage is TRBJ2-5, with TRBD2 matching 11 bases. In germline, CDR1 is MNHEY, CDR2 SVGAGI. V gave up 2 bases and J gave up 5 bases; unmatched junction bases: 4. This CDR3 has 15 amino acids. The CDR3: CASSYGSGGDETQYF. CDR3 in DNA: TGTGCCAGCAGTTACGGTAGCGGGGGGGATGAGACCCAGTACTTC.

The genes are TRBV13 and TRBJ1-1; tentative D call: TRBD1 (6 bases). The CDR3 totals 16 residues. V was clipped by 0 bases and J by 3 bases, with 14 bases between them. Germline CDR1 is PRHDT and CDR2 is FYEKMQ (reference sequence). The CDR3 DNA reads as TGTGCCAGCAGCTTAGGCCCAGGGGTGGGTGACACTGAAGCTTTCTTT. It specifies CASSLGPGVGDTEAFF.

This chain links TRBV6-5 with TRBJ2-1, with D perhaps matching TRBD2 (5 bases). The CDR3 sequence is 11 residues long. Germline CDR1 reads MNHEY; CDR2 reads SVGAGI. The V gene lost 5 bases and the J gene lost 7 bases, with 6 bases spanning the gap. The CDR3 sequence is CASSPGNEQFF. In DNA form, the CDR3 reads TGTGCCAGCAGTCCGGGAAATGAGCAGTTCTTC.

The CDR3 nucleotides read TGTGCCAGCAGTTACGCAGGGGCCACCTACGAGCAGTACTTC. It yields the protein CASSYAGATYEQYF. The rearrangement links TRBV6-2 or TRBV6-3 to TRBJ2-7; TRBD1 is a possible D gene (6 bases). The length of the CDR3 is 14 residues. Germline V CDR1 and CDR2: MNHEY, SVGEGT. The V end was cut by 2 bases, the J end by 2 bases, with 10 bases between.

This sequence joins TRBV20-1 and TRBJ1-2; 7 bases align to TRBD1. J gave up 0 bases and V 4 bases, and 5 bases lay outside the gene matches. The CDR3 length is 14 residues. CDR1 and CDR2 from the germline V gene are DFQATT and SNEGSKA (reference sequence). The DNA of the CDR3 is TGCAGTGCTATTACGGGACAGACTAACTATGGCTACACCTTC. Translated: CSAITGQTNYGYTF.

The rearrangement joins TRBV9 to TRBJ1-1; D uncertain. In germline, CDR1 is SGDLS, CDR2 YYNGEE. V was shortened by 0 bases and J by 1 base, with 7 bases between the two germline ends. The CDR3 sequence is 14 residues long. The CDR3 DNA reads TGTGCCAGCAGCGTAGGGGAAAGGAACACTGAAGCTTTCTTT. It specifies CASSVGERNTEAFF.

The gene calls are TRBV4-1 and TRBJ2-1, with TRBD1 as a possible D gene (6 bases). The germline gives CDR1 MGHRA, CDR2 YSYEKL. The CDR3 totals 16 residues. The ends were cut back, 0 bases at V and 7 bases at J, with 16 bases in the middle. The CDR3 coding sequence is TGCGCCAGCAGCCAAGAAGGTAACAGGGCGGGTAATGAGCAGTTCTTC. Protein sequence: CASSQEGNRAGNEQFF.

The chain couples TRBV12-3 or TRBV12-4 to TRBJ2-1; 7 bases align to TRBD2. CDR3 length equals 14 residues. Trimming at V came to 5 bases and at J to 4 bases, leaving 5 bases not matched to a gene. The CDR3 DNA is TGTGCCAGCAGTGGGACTAAGGTATACAATGAGCAGTTCTTC. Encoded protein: CASSGTKVYNEQFF.

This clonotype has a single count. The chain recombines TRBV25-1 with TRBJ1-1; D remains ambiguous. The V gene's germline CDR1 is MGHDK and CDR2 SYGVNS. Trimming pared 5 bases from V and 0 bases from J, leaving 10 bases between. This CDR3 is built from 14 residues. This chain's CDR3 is CASSIGEVNTEAFF. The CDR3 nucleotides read TGTGCCAGCAGTATAGGCGAGGTGAACACTGAAGCTTTCTTT.

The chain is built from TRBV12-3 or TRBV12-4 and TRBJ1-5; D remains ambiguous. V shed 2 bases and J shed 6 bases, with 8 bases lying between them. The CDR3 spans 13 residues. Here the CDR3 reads CASSLSWPQPQHF. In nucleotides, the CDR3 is TGTGCCAGCAGTTTAAGCTGGCCTCAGCCCCAGCATTTT.

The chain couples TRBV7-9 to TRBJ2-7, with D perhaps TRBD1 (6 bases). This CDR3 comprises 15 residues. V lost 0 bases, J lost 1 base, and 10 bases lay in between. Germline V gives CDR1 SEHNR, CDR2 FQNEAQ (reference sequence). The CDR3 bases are TGTGCCAGCAGCTTAGCCCTACAGGGATCCTACGAGCAGTACTTC. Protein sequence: CASSLALQGSYEQYF.

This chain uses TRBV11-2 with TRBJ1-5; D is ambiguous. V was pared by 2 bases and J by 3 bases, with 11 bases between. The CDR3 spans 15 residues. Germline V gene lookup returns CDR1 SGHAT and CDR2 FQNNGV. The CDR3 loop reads CASSLRTGHNQPQHF. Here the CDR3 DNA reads TGTGCCAGCAGCTTAAGAACCGGGCACAATCAGCCCCAGCATTTT.

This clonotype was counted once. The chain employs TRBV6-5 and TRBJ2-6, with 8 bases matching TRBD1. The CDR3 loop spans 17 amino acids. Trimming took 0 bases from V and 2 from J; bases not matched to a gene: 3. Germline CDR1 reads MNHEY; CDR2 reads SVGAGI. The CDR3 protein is CASSYSAGGPGANVLTF. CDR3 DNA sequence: TGTGCCAGCAGTTACTCGGCAGGGGGCCCTGGGGCCAACGTCCTGACTTTC.

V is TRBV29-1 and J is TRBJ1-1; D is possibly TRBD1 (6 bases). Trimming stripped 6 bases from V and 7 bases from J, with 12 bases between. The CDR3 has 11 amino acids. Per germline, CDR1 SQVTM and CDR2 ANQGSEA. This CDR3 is CSVYQQGEAFF. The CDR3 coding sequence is TGCAGCGTCTACCAACAGGGTGAAGCTTTCTTT.

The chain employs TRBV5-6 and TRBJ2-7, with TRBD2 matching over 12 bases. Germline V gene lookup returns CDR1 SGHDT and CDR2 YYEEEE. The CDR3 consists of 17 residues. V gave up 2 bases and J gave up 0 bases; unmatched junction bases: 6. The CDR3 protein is CASSFSTSGGLSYEQYF. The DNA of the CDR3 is TGTGCCAGCAGCTTTTCGACTAGCGGGGGCCTCTCCTACGAGCAGTACTTC.

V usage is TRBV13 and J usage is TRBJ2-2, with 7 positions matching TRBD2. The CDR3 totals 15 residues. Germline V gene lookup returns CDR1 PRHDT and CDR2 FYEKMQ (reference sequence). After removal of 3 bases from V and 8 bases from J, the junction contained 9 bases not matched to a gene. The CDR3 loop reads CASSFPSGGVGELFF. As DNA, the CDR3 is TGTGCCAGCAGCTTCCCTAGCGGAGGAGTTGGGGAGCTGTTTTTT.

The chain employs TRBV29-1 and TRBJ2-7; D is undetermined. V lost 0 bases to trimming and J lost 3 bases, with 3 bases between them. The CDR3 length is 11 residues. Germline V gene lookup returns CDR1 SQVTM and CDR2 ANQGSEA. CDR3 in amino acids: CSVEDSYEQYF. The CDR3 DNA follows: TGCAGCGTTGAAGACAGCTACGAGCAGTACTTC.

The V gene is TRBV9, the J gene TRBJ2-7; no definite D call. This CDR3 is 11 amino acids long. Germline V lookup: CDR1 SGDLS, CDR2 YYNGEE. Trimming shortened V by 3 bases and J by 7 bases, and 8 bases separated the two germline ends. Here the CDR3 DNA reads TGTGCCAGCAGCGCGACTGGGGAGCAGTACTTC. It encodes CASSATGEQYF. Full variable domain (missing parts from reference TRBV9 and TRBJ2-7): DSGVTQTPKHLITATGQRVTLRCSPRSGDLSVYWYQQSLDQGLQFLIQYYNGEERAKGNILERFSAQQFPDLHSELNLSSLELGDSALYFCASSATGEQYFGPGTRLTVT.